The rows below give T cell receptor beta chains drawn from one sample of a study of breast tumors, draining lymph nodes, adjacent tissues. TCRdb re-called the multiplex PCR reads with MiXCR, one entry per CDR3 protein. This table holds 150,000 to 250,000 distinct CDR3 sequences, 31% found once. Sequenced sample: axillary lymph node tissue. These receptors were obtained from a female donor with breast cancer. Some clones in this sample may be carry-over from other donors' samples. Both conserved end residues are part of each CDR3. The D gene is left open where the match is weak. Size tells how often a clone was seen (once, few, many) or the class of an expanded clone, and some rows leave it out.

D: NA; size: NA; V: TRBV6-2/TRBV6-3; J: TRBJ2-5; CDR3: CATWPGDPFHHQYF; DNA: TGTGCCACTTGGCCAGGGGACCCTTTCCATCACCAGTACTTC
D: NA; size: few; V: TRBV28; J: TRBJ1-4; CDR3: CASSLKGEKLFF; DNA: TGTGCCAGCAGTTTAAAGGGGGAAAAACTGTTTTTT
D: NA; size: many; V: TRBV11-3; J: TRBJ2-3; CDR3: CASGDGTDTQYF; DNA: TGTGCCAGCGGGGATGGCACAGATACGCAGTATTTT
D: NA; size: many; V: TRBV6-1; J: TRBJ2-1; CDR3: CASLLPGGNEQFF; DNA: TGTGCCAGCCTACTACCTGGAGGAAATGAGCAGTTCTTC
D: TRBD2; size: NA; V: TRBV29-1; J: TRBJ2-5; CDR3: CSVDSGVETQYF; DNA: TGCAGCGTTGATAGCGGGGTCGAGACCCAGTACTTC
D: TRBD1; size: NA; V: TRBV7-9; J: TRBJ2-7; CDR3: CASSSQQGANTGELYF; DNA: TGTGCCAGCAGCTCGCAACAGGGGGCGAACACCGGGGAGCTGTACTTC
D: NA; size: many; V: TRBV5-1; J: TRBJ2-5; CDR3: CASSVTGHSEGETQYF; DNA: TGCGCCAGCAGCGTCACGGGACACTCAGAGGGAGAGACCCAGTACTTC
D: NA; size: many; V: TRBV19; J: TRBJ1-4; CDR3: CASTTGDSLNEKLFF; DNA: TGTGCCAGTACCACGGGTGACAGCCTTAATGAAAAACTGTTTTTT
D: NA; size: many; V: TRBV12-3/TRBV12-4; J: TRBJ2-7; CDR3: CASSLGGRRISEQYF; DNA: TGTGCCAGCAGCCTAGGAGGTCGGAGGATCTCCGAGCAGTACTTC
D: NA; size: NA; V: TRBV19; J: TRBJ1-5; CDR3: CASSRYSGSTYEHF; DNA: TGTGCCAGTAGTAGGTATAGCGGGTCTACCTACGAGCATTTT
D: TRBD2; size: many; V: TRBV5-8; J: TRBJ2-1; CDR3: CASTKLAGVGNEQFF; DNA: TGTGCCAGCACCAAACTAGCGGGAGTTGGCAATGAGCAGTTCTTC
D: NA; size: NA; V: TRBV6-5; J: TRBJ2-3; CDR3: CASSEALARSTDTQYF; DNA: TGTGCCAGCAGTGAAGCGCTTGCTAGGTCCACAGATACGCAGTATTTT
D: NA; size: NA; V: TRBV13; J: TRBJ1-1; CDR3: CASSQPLRNTEAFF; DNA: TGTGCCAGCAGCCAGCCCCTACGGAACACTGAAGCTTTCTTT
D: TRBD2; size: few; V: TRBV5-1; J: TRBJ2-1; CDR3: CASSGGGKQFF; DNA: TGCGCCAGCAGCGGGGGGGGTAAGCAGTTCTTC
D: NA; size: NA; V: TRBV3-2; J: TRBJ1-5; CDR3: CAGSQGDREGGLRSNQPQHF; DNA: TGCGCCGGCAGCCAAGGGGACAGGGAAGGTGGATTGCGTAGCAATCAGCCCCAGCATTTT
D: TRBD1; size: NA; V: TRBV9; J: TRBJ1-6; CDR3: CASSLGDREYSPPHF; DNA: TGTGCCAGCAGCTTAGGGGACAGAGAGTATTCACCCCCCCACTTT
D: TRBD2; size: many; V: TRBV30; J: TRBJ2-7; CDR3: CAWSVGTLAGKSHEQYF; DNA: TGTGCCTGGAGTGTAGGGACTCTAGCGGGGAAGTCCCACGAGCAGTACTTC
D: TRBD1; size: NA; V: TRBV20-1; J: TRBJ1-6; CDR3: CSAPPPTGGSPPHF; DNA: TGCAGTGCCCCCCCCCCGACAGGGGGCTCACCCCCCCACTTT
D: NA; size: many; V: TRBV19; J: TRBJ2-2; CDR3: CASSIDWTGAAGELFF; DNA: TGTGCCAGTAGTATAGATTGGACGGGAGCGGCCGGGGAGCTGTTTTTT
D: NA; size: many; V: TRBV15; J: TRBJ1-1; CDR3: CATRQAAANTEAFF; DNA: TGTGCCACCCGACAGGCCGCCGCTAACACTGAAGCTTTCTTT
D: NA; size: NA; V: TRBV6-2/TRBV6-3; J: TRBJ2-7; CDR3: CASSHLAGGEQYF; DNA: TGTGCCAGCAGTCACCTAGCCGGCGGCGAGCAGTACTTC
D: NA; size: NA; V: TRBV20-1; J: TRBJ1-6; CDR3: CSARDGRSPLHF; DNA: TGCAGTGCTAGAGATGGTAGGTCACCCCTCCACTTT
D: NA; size: many; V: TRBV6-1; J: TRBJ1-5; CDR3: CASSEGAGGHQPQHF; DNA: TGTGCCAGCAGTGAAGGGGCGGGAGGCCACCAGCCCCAGCATTTT
D: NA; size: many; V: TRBV6-5; J: TRBJ1-2; CDR3: CASSTLRDNYGYTF; DNA: TGTGCCAGCAGTACCCTCCGGGACAACTATGGCTACACCTTC
D: NA; size: few; V: TRBV19; J: TRBJ2-4; CDR3: CASSIGGRTKNIQYF; DNA: TGTGCCAGTTCAATCGGGGGTCGGACCAAAAACATTCAGTACTTC
D: NA; size: NA; V: TRBV5-5; J: TRBJ1-6; CDR3: CASSLGSYSPLHF; DNA: TGTGCCAGCAGCTTGGGCAGTTATTCACCCCTCCACTTT
D: NA; size: once; V: TRBV6-2/TRBV6-3; J: TRBJ1-2; CDR3: CASSRLGGGTTNYGYTF; DNA: TGTGCCAGCAGCCGATTAGGGGGTGGGACCACTAACTATGGCTACACCTTC
D: NA; size: once; V: TRBV5-6; J: TRBJ2-5; CDR3: CASSSDRGAETQYF; DNA: TGTGCCAGCAGCTCCGACCGGGGGGCTGAGACCCAGTACTTC
D: NA; size: many; V: TRBV2; J: TRBJ2-5; CDR3: CASSERETRYF; DNA: TGTGCCAGCAGTGAACGCGAGACCCGGTACTTC
D: TRBD1; size: NA; V: TRBV24-1; J: TRBJ2-1; CDR3: CATSDAPGTGEVGQFF; DNA: TGTGCCACCAGTGATGCCCCCGGGACAGGGGAAGTTGGGCAGTTCTTC
D: TRBD1; size: NA; V: TRBV6-1; J: TRBJ2-6; CDR3: CASRMTGAGANVLTF; DNA: TGTGCCAGCAGAATGACAGGGGCTGGGGCCAACGTCCTGACTTTC
D: TRBD1; size: NA; V: TRBV12-3/TRBV12-4; J: TRBJ1-1; CDR3: CASSLDRGGYTEAFF; DNA: TGTGCCAGCAGCCTGGACAGGGGAGGTTACACTGAAGCTTTCTTT
D: NA; size: many; V: TRBV7-9; J: TRBJ1-3; CDR3: CASSLGRDNSGNTIYF; DNA: TGTGCCAGCAGCCTCGGCCGGGACAACTCTGGAAACACCATATATTTT
D: TRBD2; size: many; V: TRBV7-3; J: TRBJ2-1; CDR3: CASSLTSGGNNEQFF; DNA: TGTGCCAGCAGCCTGACTAGCGGGGGAAACAATGAGCAGTTCTTC
D: TRBD1; size: many; V: TRBV28; J: TRBJ2-5; CDR3: CASSEGQRYQETQYF; DNA: TGTGCCAGCAGTGAGGGACAGAGGTACCAAGAGACCCAGTACTTC
D: NA; size: NA; V: TRBV28; J: TRBJ2-5; CDR3: CASSLVGAQYF; DNA: TGTGCCAGCAGTTTGGTAGGGGCCCAGTACTTC
D: NA; size: NA; V: TRBV6-5; J: TRBJ1-1; CDR3: CASTNIGGGNTEAFF; DNA: TGTGCCAGCACCAATATAGGGGGGGGGAACACTGAAGCTTTCTTT
D: NA; size: NA; V: TRBV18; J: TRBJ1-1; CDR3: CASSPTMGGTEAFF; DNA: TGTGCCAGCTCCCCAACCATGGGGGGGACTGAAGCTTTCTTT
D: TRBD1; size: NA; V: TRBV15; J: TRBJ1-2; CDR3: CATSRDIGAGGVGYTF; DNA: TGTGCCACCAGCAGAGATATTGGGGCAGGGGGCGTTGGCTACACCTTC
D: NA; size: many; V: TRBV25-1; J: TRBJ2-3; CDR3: CASSSLEDSTDTQYF; DNA: TGTGCCAGCTCGAGCCTAGAGGATAGCACAGATACGCAGTATTTT
D: NA; size: many; V: TRBV7-2; J: TRBJ2-3; CDR3: CASSLLGGSTDTQYF; DNA: TGTGCCAGCAGCTTACTGGGAGGAAGCACAGATACGCAGTATTTT
D: NA; size: few; V: TRBV27; J: TRBJ2-5; CDR3: CASSFAGLKETQYF; DNA: TGTGCCAGCAGTTTCGCAGGGCTAAAAGAGACCCAGTACTTC